This T cell receptor (beta chain) was recorded in a study of vaccination effects on CD4 cells after COVID-19. About the research overall: After expansion with viral peptide pools in the ViraFEST assay, antigen-specific CD4+ T cells were sequenced. All participants had two doses of either the BNT162b2 or mRNA-1273 vaccine. Each culture well received about 2 million PBMC. These cells were then cultured in IMDM with roughly 9.8 IU/ml IL-2 and 7.5 to 10 ug/ml peptides.

Following culture for roughly 10 days, CD4+ T cells were isolated. Trimming at V came to 5 bases and at J to 6 bases, leaving 8 bases not matched to a gene. Germline assignment: CDR1 MNHEY and CDR2 SMNVEV (reference sequence). There are 14 residues in the CDR3. In the case of this clone: What it binds is unknown.

Clones were sequenced by immunoSEQ multiplex PCR, and TCRdb holds only the in-frame ones, with some missing. This table has 30,000 or so clones, 65% appearing once. This receptor was taken from a human donor who received a COVID-19 vaccine. The chain combines TRBV27 with TRBJ1-2; 8 bases are shared with TRBD1. The material sequenced was CD4+ T cells from PBMCs cultured without peptide, taken before COVID-19 vaccination. Here the CDR3 reads CASSTPGQVDGYTF. Here the CDR3 DNA reads TGTGCCAGCAGTACACCGGGACAGGTCGATGGCTACACCTTC.